This T cell receptor beta chain was observed in a study of neoadjuvant anti-PD-1 for oral cavity cancer (dated by TCRdb to about 2021). Some background on the complete study: Before curative-intent surgical resection, most patients were given three to four biweekly doses of nivolumab at 3 mg/kg. A fourth nivolumab dose was given around day 43 to patients without progression, and definitive surgical resection was performed in those patients on days 50-56. There were 12 patients in the parent correlative cohort, and the response rate was over 25%. Responders were defined as patients with complete response, partial response or stable disease by RECIST 1.1; non-responders were defined as patients with progression. Here is what the overall study found, with its caveats: Within PBMCs, T cell clonality (Gini index) was significantly higher in non-responders than responders after neoadjuvant nivolumab. Higher pretreatment blood Treg/Th17 ratios correlated with both higher pretreatment blood TCRbeta clonality and lower post-treatment tumor TCRbeta clonality. Only three patients per response group were included in the TCR analyses, and the authors called for validation in larger cohorts.

As encoded in the germline V gene (reference sequence), CDR1 is SSHAT while CDR2 is FNYEAQ. Unmatched junction bases come to 6, with V trimmed by 5 bases and J by 4 bases. The CDR3 has 15 amino acids, counting the end cysteine and phenylalanine. Here the CDR3 DNA is all that survives: 45 bases in frame from base 1. The sample's time point label, in plain terms: after neoadjuvant nivolumab, at surgical resection. Patients had been newly diagnosed with stage II-IVA oral cavity squamous cell carcinoma, and no prior systemic or radiation treatment had been given to the patients. The cohort consisted of patients with HPV-negative, locally advanced oral cavity squamous cell carcinoma. Peripheral blood mononuclear cells were analyzed directly and were not maintained or expanded in culture. Samples came from a longitudinal correlative study of a single-arm phase II trial of neoadjuvant nivolumab in oral cavity squamous cell carcinoma. Subject-matched pre- and post-treatment PBMCs and tumors from three responders and three non-responders were subjected to genomic DNA-based TCRbeta sequencing. Peripheral blood mononuclear cells were collected once before nivolumab treatment and again after treatment, at the time of surgery. The Maxwell RSC DNA from Cells kit was used to extract genomic DNA from PBMCs.

Comments on this clone: The clone's antigen remains unknown. One base away there is no much larger clone; base qualities are not given.

For deep sequencing, PBMC libraries mostly used around 0.45 ug of input genomic DNA, with six replicates for each sample. The immunoSEQ hsTCRbeta kit was used to prepare TCRbeta libraries according to the manufacturer's instructions. An Illumina NovaSeq 6000 S4 flow cell was used to sequence the final libraries, which had first been combined to 3 nM. From the authors' description of their analysis: Raw data preprocessing and quality control were performed with the immunoSEQ Analyzer. The analysis was restricted to productive rearrangements, with each unique CDR3 amino acid sequence defining a clonotype. Repertoire clonality was estimated as the Gini-Simpson index, which was computed with the R package tcR. Student's t test was used to compare Gini indices, while Pearson correlation assessed associations with tumor size change. TCRdb mirrors the immuneACCESS table, restricted to in-frame sequences. Some clones are absent from its copies; in checked studies, under half trace to an unresolved V gene, and the reason for the others is unknown. V, J and clone size are those of that table, while D and trimming were read from the DNA. The sample table lists 8,000 or so clones, roughly 70% of them with a count of one. The biggest ten clones account for less than 3% of the sample.

The sequenced sample was PBMCs, obtained after nivolumab (anti-PD-1) treatment. The V and J genes are TRBV7-7 and TRBJ2-5, with 11 bases aligning to TRBD1. The receptor comes from a person aged 40 to 85 with oral cavity squamous cell carcinoma. The CDR3 in this case is CASSVGTGGPETQYF. The nucleotide sequence is given as TGTGCCAGCAGCGTCGGGACAGGGGGACCAGAGACCCAGTACTTC. Joined to the reference TRBV7-7 and TRBJ2-5 proteins, this CDR3 gives the full variable domain: GAGVSQSPRYKVTKRGQDVTLRCDPISSHATLYWYQQALGQGPEFLTYFNYEAQPDKSGLPSDRFSAERPEGSISTLTIQRTEQRDSAMYRCASSVGTGGPETQYFGPGTRLLVL.